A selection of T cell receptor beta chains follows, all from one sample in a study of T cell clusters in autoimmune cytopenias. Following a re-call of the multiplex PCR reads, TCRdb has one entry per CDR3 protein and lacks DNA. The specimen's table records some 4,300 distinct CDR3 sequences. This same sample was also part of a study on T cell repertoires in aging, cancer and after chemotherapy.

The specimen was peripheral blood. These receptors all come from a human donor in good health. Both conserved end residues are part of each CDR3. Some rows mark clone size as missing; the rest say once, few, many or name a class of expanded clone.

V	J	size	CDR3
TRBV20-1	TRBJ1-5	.	CSGTRGGRQPQHF
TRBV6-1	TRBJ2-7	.	CASSYDLSISRLEQYF
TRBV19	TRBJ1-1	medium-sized	CASSSRGRGRGGGTEAFF
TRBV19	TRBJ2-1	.	CASSSRLAGEGGYNEQFF
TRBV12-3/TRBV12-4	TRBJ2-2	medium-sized	CASSLVGGELFF
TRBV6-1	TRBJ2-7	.	CASSAPGTGYYEQYF
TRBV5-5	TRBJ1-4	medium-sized	CASSHLRGTGVEKLFF
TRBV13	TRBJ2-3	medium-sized	CASSPGLAGYTVVADTQYF
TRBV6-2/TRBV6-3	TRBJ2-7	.	CASSHPVGDFPYEQYF
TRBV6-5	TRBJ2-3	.	CASSLRTGRTDTQYF
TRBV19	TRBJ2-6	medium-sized	CASSIPGQGARGANVLTF
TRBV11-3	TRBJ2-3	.	CASSLGAGDTQYF
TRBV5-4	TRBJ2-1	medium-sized	CASSSTSGQFF
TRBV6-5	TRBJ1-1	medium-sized	CASSYSRGSTFLNTEAFF
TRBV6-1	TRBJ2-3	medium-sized	CASSEGTGGADTQYF
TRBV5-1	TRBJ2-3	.	CASSLAASGIKDTQYF
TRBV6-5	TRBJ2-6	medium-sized	CASSYSGSQSSGANVLTF
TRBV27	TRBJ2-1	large	CASRMGTAHYNEQFF
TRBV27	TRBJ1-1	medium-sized	CASRWGGGYTEAFF
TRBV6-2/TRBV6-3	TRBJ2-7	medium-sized	CASSYPQAGTGEQYF
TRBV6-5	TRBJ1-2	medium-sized	CASSYREERYGYTF
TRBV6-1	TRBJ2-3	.	CASSEVISERTSGRRNTQYF
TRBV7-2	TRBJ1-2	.	CASSRITGGNYGYTF
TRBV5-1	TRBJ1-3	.	CASSSGGVGNTIYF
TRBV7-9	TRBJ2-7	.	CASSPGLAGVDEQYF
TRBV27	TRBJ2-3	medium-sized	CASREWSASTDTQYF
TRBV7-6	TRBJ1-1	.	CASSLESFGAGAEAFF
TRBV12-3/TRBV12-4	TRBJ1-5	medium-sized	CASSSGPRNQPQHF
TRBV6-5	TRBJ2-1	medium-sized	CASSYSTGSYNEQFF
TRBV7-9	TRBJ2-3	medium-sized	CASSPGAGGGTDTQYF
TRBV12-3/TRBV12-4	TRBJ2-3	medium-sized	CASSLRAGATDTQYF
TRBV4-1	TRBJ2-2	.	CASSQGRLAKNTGELFF